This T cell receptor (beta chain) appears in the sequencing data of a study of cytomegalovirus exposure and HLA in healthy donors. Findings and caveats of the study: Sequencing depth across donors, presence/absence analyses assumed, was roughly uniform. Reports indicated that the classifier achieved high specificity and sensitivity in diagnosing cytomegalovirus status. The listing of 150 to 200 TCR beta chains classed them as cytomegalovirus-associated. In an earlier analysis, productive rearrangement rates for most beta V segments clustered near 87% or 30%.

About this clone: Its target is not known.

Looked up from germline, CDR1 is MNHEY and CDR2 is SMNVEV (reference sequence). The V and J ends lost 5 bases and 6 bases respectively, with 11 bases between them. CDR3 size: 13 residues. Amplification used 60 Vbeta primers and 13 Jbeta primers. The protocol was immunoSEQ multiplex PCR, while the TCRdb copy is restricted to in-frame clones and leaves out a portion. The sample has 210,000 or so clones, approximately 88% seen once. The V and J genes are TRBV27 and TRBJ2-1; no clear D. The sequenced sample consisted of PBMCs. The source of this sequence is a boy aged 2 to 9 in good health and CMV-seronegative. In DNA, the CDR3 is TGTGCCAGCAGTCCTCTACCGGGCAATGAGCAGTTCTTC. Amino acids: CASSPLPGNEQFF.